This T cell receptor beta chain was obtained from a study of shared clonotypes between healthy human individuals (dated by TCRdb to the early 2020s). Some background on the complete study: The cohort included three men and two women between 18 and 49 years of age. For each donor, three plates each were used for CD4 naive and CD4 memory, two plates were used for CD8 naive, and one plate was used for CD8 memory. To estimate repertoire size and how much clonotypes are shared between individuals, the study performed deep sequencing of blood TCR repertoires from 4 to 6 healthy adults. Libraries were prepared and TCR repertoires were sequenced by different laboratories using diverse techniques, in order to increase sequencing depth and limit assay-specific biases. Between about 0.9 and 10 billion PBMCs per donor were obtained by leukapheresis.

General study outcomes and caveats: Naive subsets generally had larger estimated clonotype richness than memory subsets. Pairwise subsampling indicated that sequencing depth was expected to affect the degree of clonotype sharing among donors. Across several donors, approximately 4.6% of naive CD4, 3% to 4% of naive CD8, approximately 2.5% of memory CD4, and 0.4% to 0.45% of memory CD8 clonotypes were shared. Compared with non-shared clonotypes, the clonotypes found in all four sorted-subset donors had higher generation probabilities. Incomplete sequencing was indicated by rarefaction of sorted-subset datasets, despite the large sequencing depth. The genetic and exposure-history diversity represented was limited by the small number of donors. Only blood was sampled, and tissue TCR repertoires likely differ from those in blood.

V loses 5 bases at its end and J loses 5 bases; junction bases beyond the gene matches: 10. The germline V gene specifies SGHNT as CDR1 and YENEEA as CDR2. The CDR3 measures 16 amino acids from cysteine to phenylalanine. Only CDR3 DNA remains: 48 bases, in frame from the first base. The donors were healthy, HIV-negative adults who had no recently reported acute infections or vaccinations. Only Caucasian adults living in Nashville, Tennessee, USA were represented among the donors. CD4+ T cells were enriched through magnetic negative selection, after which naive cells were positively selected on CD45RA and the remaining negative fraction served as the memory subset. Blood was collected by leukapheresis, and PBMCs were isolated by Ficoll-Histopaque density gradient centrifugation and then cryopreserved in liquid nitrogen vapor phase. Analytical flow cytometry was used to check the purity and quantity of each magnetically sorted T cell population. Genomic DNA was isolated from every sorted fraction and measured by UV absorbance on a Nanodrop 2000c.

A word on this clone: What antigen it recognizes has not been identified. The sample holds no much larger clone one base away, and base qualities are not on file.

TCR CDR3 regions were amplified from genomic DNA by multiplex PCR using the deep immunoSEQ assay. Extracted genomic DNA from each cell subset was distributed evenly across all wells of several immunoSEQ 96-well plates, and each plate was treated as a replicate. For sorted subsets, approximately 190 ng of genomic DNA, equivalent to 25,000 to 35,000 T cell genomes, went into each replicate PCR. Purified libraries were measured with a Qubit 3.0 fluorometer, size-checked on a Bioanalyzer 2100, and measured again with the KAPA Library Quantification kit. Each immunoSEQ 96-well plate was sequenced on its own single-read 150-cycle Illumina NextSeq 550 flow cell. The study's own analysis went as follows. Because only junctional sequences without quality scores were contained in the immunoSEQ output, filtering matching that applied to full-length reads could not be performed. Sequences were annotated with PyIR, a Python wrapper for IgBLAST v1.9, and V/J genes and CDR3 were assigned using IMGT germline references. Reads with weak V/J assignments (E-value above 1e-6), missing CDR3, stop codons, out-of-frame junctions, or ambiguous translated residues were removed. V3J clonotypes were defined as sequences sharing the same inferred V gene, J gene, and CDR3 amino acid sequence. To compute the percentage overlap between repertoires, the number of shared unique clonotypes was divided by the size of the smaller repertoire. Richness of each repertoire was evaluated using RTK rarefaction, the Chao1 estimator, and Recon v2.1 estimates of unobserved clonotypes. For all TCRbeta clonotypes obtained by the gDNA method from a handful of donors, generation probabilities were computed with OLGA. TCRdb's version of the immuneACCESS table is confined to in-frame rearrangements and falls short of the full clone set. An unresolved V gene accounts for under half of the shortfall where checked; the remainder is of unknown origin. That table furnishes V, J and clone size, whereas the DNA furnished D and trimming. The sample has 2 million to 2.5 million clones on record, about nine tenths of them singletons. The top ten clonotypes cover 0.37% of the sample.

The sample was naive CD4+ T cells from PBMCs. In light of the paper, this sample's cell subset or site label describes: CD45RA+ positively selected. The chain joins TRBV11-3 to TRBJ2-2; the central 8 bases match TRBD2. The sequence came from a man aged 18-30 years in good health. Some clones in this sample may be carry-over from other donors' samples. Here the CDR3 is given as CASSPSGSVQTGELFF. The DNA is TGTGCCAGCAGCCCCAGCGGGAGTGTCCAGACCGGGGAGCTGTTTTTT.